A single sample gave rise to the 13 T cell receptor beta chains below, sequenced in a study of blood T cell repertoires in COVID-19 (dated by TCRdb to 2020 to 2021). Library generation was performed with the immunoSEQ multiplex PCR assay. TCRdb retrieved this table from immuneACCESS and kept in-frame rearrangements only. Not all clones are present; in checked studies, unresolved V genes account for under half, and no reason is known for the remainder. The sample table records 150,000 to 200,000 clones; about nine tenths of these occur just once. The ten largest clones add up to approximately 2% of the sample. Sample: peripheral blood. Every receptor here comes from a man aged 18-30 years who had recovered from COVID-19.

About this clone itself: A read error is possible here, since a much larger clone lies one base away. The rearrangement links TRBV9 to TRBJ2-4; 9 bases map to TRBD2. This CDR3 contains 15 residues. J gave up 9 bases and V 0 bases, and 7 bases lay outside the gene matches. The germline V gene has CDR1 SGDLS and CDR2 YYNGEE. The CDR3 sequence: CASSVEAGGASIQYF. CDR3 nucleotide sequence: TGTGCCAGCAGCGTAGAGGCGGGGGGGGCTAGCATTCAGTACTTC. The entire variable domain, with the rest obtained from reference TRBV9 and TRBJ2-4, is as follows: DSGVTQTPKHLITATGQRVTLRCSPRSGDLSVYWYQQSLDQGLQFLIQYYNGEERAKGNILERFSAQQFPDLHSELNLSSLELGDSALYFCASSVEAGGASIQYFGAGTRLSVL.

V usage is TRBV5-4 and J usage is TRBJ2-7; TRBD2 is a possible D gene (6 bases). The CDR3 sequence is 14 residues long. Trimming removed 4 bases from V and 3 bases from J, with 14 bases in between. CDR1 is SGHNT, CDR2 YYREEE, per germline (reference sequence). The CDR3 sequence: CASSPPGLRYEQYF. In nucleotides, the CDR3 is TGTGCCAGCAGCCCGCCGGGACTCCGCTACGAGCAGTACTTC.

The genes are TRBV10-2 and TRBJ2-1; TRBD2 aligns across 7 bases. V lost 7 bases, J lost 0 bases, and 3 bases stayed unmatched. The CDR3 has 14 amino acids. Looked up from germline, CDR1 is WSHSY and CDR2 is SAAADI. CDR3 in amino acids: CASTAGSSYNEQFF. DNA for the CDR3: TGCGCCAGCACAGCGGGAAGCTCCTACAATGAGCAGTTCTTC.

This clone showed up just once. The V and J genes are TRBV18 and TRBJ2-7, with 8 bases fitting TRBD2. Germline values: CDR1 KGHSH, CDR2 LQKENI. The V gene end was trimmed by 3 bases and the J gene end by 2 bases; junction bases not matched to a gene: 9. The CDR3 contains 16 residues. CDR3 loop: CASSPRGGSMPYEQYF. Written as DNA, the CDR3 is TGTGCCAGCTCACCTCGGGGGGGCTCTATGCCCTACGAGCAGTACTTC.

The chain joins TRBV5-1 to TRBJ1-4; 7 bases match TRBD1. Trimming cost V 4 bases and J 0 bases; bases outside gene matches: 15. The CDR3 length is 19 residues. The germline V gene encodes CDR1 SGHRS and CDR2 YFSETQ. The CDR3 DNA sequence: TGCGCCAGCAGCAGGGATCCGGAGGGGGCGAAACCAACTAATGAAAAACTGTTTTTT. Its protein is CASSRDPEGAKPTNEKLFF.

This clone was observed once. The V call is TRBV19, the J call TRBJ1-2; 9 nucleotides match TRBD1. After removal of 9 bases from V and 8 bases from J, the junction contained 7 bases not matched to a gene. This CDR3 has 12 residues. CDR1 and CDR2 from the germline V gene are LNHDA and SQIVND (reference sequence). CDR3 region: CASIDRGIGYTF. The CDR3 DNA reads TGTGCCAGCATAGACAGGGGGATCGGCTACACCTTC.

The chain couples TRBV9 to TRBJ1-1; D not resolved. V was cut by 4 bases and J by 5 bases, with 9 bases left in between. Germline CDR1 reads SGDLS; CDR2 reads YYNGEE. CDR3 length: 12 residues. This CDR3 is CASSNQATEAFF. The CDR3 region has the DNA TGTGCCAGCAGCAATCAGGCGACTGAAGCTTTCTTT.

V usage is TRBV15 and J usage is TRBJ2-7; TRBD2 agrees at 12 bases. This CDR3 region has 16 residues. With V trimmed by 0 bases and J by 6 bases, 6 bases remained unmatched. Germline assignment: CDR1 LNHNV and CDR2 YYDKDF (reference sequence). CDR3 amino acids: CATSRDRLAGASEQYF. CDR3 nucleotide sequence: TGTGCCACCAGCAGAGATCGACTAGCGGGAGCTTCCGAGCAGTACTTC.

A single count supports this clone. V and J are TRBV6-2 or TRBV6-3 and TRBJ1-6, with 7 bases identical to TRBD1. This CDR3 region has 17 residues. Germline loops: CDR1 MNHEY, CDR2 SVGEGT. J gave up 5 bases and V 2 bases, and 9 bases lay outside the gene matches. CDR3 region: CASSYLQGTANNSPLHF. The CDR3 coding sequence is TGTGCCAGCAGTTACCTTCAGGGGACAGCCAATAATTCACCCCTCCACTTT.

J is TRBJ2-7 and V is TRBV27, with TRBD2 as a possible D gene (5 bases). The CDR3 covers 14 residues. Per the germline V gene, CDR1 is MNHEY and CDR2 is SMNVEV (reference sequence). Trimming shortened V by 5 bases and J by 0 bases, and 11 bases separated the two germline ends. CDR3 sequence reads: CASSTLGVSYEQYF. The CDR3 nucleotides read TGTGCCAGCAGTACTCTCGGGGTCTCCTACGAGCAGTACTTC.

The table lists this clone with a few counts. The V gene is TRBV6-6, the J gene TRBJ2-7, with D possibly TRBD1 on 5 matching bases. The CDR3 has 14 amino acids. The V gene's germline CDR1 is MNHNY and CDR2 SVGAGI (reference sequence). V was trimmed by 5 bases and J by 0 bases, leaving 11 bases between them. CDR3: CASSATDSSYEQYF. CDR3 coding DNA: TGTGCCAGCAGTGCAACCGACAGCTCCTACGAGCAGTACTTC.

The chain carries TRBV4-1 and TRBJ2-2, with D maybe TRBD2 (6 bases). Germline V CDR1 and CDR2: MGHRA, YSYEKL. The V end was cut by 4 bases, the J end by 1 base, with 19 bases between. This CDR3 spans 18 amino acids. The CDR3 spells CASSRNDGGSRNTGELFF. DNA for the CDR3: TGCGCCAGCAGCCGAAATGACGGGGGATCTAGGAACACCGGGGAGCTGTTTTTT.

This chain uses TRBV7-8 with TRBJ1-6; D may be TRBD1 (6 bases). Germline CDR1 reads SGHVS; CDR2 reads FQNEAQ. V lost 4 bases and J lost 8, with 12 bases in between. This CDR3 is built from 14 residues. The CDR3 nucleotides are TGTGCCAGCAGCTCCCGACAGGTTGATTCACCCCTCCACTTT. Translation: CASSSRQVDSPLHF.